The 29 T cell receptor beta chains presented below share a single source sample, sequenced in a study of PD-L1 blockade in urothelial cancer (dated by TCRdb to the late 2010s). This specimen's time point label, per the study, means: peripheral blood 6 weeks after treatment start. Receptors were amplified or captured by the immunoSEQ multiplex PCR assay. TCRdb limited this immuneACCESS table to in-frame rearrangements with V and J called. A share of clones is missing; checked studies link under half to unresolved V genes, and the rest is unexplained. The sample has about 43,000 clones on record, 80% to 90% of them singletons. About 14% of the sample is taken by the ten largest. This material consisted of PBMCs, taken around atezolizumab (anti-PD-L1) treatment. These TCRs come from a man aged 60-69 years with urothelial cancer.

The sample holds one count of this clone. The chain employs TRBV27 and TRBJ1-2; 7 bases are a match to TRBD1. CDR3 length: 15 residues. After removal of 5 bases from V and 0 bases from J, the junction contained 6 bases not matched to a gene. Germline CDR1 MNHEY, CDR2 SMNVEV (reference sequence). Written as DNA, the CDR3 is TGTGCCAGCAGTCCCCGGGACAGTGCTAACTATGGCTACACCTTC. Amino acids: CASSPRDSANYGYTF.

V usage is TRBV30 and J usage is TRBJ1-4; D perhaps matches TRBD1 (5 bases). V lost 0 bases, J lost 8 bases, and 13 bases lay in between. The CDR3 length is 14 residues. Germline-derived CDR1 and CDR2 are GTSNPN and SVGIG (reference sequence). This CDR3 reads CAWSVKGVDEKLFF. The CDR3 DNA follows: TGTGCCTGGAGTGTAAAAGGGGTCGACGAAAAACTGTTTTTT.

This chain links TRBV7-9 with TRBJ2-1; 10 nucleotides align to TRBD2. V shed 3 bases and J 6 bases; nucleotides not matched to a gene: 2. Germline CDR1 and CDR2: SEHNR and FQNEAQ (reference sequence). CDR3 size: 14 residues. CDR3 bases: TGTGCCAGCAGCTTGCCTAGCGGGGGCAATGAGCAGTTCTTC. Amino acids: CASSLPSGGNEQFF.

This clone was recorded a few times. The V and J genes are TRBV6-1 and TRBJ2-2; a weak D match, TRBD1 (6 bases). Germline loops: CDR1 MNHNS, CDR2 SASEGT. The CDR3 contains 14 residues. Trimming took 6 bases from V and 2 from J, leaving 10 bases between them. This chain's CDR3 is CASRGHRNTGELFF. As DNA, the CDR3 is TGTGCCAGCAGGGGACACCGTAACACCGGGGAGCTGTTTTTT.

V usage is TRBV5-1 and J usage is TRBJ2-3; 7 positions match TRBD2. Trimming removed 7 bases from V and 5 bases from J; junction bases left unmatched: 13. CDR1 SGHRS and CDR2 YFSETQ come from the germline V gene. The CDR3 contains 15 residues. In DNA, the CDR3 is TGCGCCAGCTCTTCGGAGAGCGGGGATGTAGATACGCAGTATTTT. This gives the protein CASSSESGDVDTQYF.

This chain connects TRBV6-1 to TRBJ2-2; 9 nucleotides line up with TRBD2. Germline CDR1 reads MNHNS; CDR2 reads SASEGT. This CDR3 has 16 amino acids. Losses at the gene ends were 4 bases for V and 3 bases for J; bases not matched to a gene: 6. CDR3 amino acids: CASSVGAGGDTGELFF. The DNA for the CDR3 is TGTGCCAGCAGTGTGGGAGCGGGGGGTGACACCGGGGAGCTGTTTTTT.

V is TRBV5-4 and J is TRBJ2-7, with a tentative D call TRBD2 (6 bases). V lost 7 bases and J 0 bases, leaving 17 bases between the germline ends. Germline V gives CDR1 SGHNT, CDR2 YYREEE (reference sequence). The CDR3 contains 15 residues. This CDR3 is CASGSMLGGSYEQYF. CDR3 DNA: TGTGCCAGCGGATCAATGCTGGGGGGCTCCTACGAGCAGTACTTC.

J is TRBJ1-1 and V is TRBV6-6, with 8 positions matching TRBD1. The CDR3 sequence is 15 residues long. The germline CDR1 and CDR2 sequences are MNHNY and SVGAGI (reference sequence). J was trimmed by 6 bases and V by 6 bases; bases with no gene match: 12. CDR3 protein: CASSEQGAPGPEAFF. CDR3 DNA: TGTGCCAGCAGCGAGCAGGGGGCCCCCGGTCCTGAAGCTTTCTTT.

The chain uses TRBV7-3 and TRBJ1-1, with D possibly TRBD1 on 6 matching bases. V lost 5 bases and J lost 3, with 13 bases in between. The CDR3 contains 14 residues. Germline-derived CDR1 and CDR2 are SGHTA and FQGTGA. The CDR3, as DNA: TGTGCCAGCAGCCCCACAGGGTCGGACACTGAAGCTTTCTTT. This translates into CASSPTGSDTEAFF.

Only a few counts were recorded for this clone. The V call is TRBV28, the J call TRBJ1-5; no clear D. The CDR3 is 17 amino acids. Trimming cost V 2 bases and J 1 base, with 15 bases left between them. The germline gives CDR1 MDHEN, CDR2 SYDVKM. Written as DNA, the CDR3 is TGTGCCAGCAGTTTACCTGCGCGGGTGCGGAGCAATCAGCCCCAGCATTTT. Protein sequence: CASSLPARVRSNQPQHF.

As regards this clone: At one of its ends the junction is not consistent with the germline gene, which may arise from a read error. The V and J genes are TRBV27 and TRBJ2-3; TRBD1 matches at 9 bases. CDR1 and CDR2 (germline): MNHEY, SMNVEV (reference sequence). The CDR3 runs 12 residues. This CDR3 is CASSPNRGLIFF. CDR3 bases: TGTGCCAGCAGTCCAAACAGGGGGCTCATCTTCTTT.

The J gene is TRBJ1-3, the V gene TRBV5-1; 11 bases match TRBD1. The CDR3 runs 17 residues. Germline trimming cut 0 bases from V and 5 bases from J; bases unmatched to any gene: 7. Germline CDR1 SGHRS, CDR2 YFSETQ. CDR3 sequence reads: CASSLEPGQGVRNTIYF. In nucleotides, the CDR3 is TGCGCCAGCAGCTTGGAGCCGGGACAGGGGGTTCGAAACACCATATATTTT.

Turning to this clone: A far larger clone is one base from this, pointing to a likely read error. The genes are TRBV4-2 and TRBJ2-7; 14 bases align to TRBD2. The CDR3 loop spans 17 amino acids. Germline V gives CDR1 LGHNA, CDR2 YNFKEQ. V lost 3 bases and J lost 2; bases outside the gene matches: 6. DNA for the CDR3: TGTGCCAGCAGCCATCCCCTGGGACTAGCGGGGGCCTACGAGCAGTACTTC. This translates into CASSHPLGLAGAYEQYF.

The chain uses TRBV9 and TRBJ2-1, with TRBD2 as a possible D gene (5 bases). CDR1 is SGDLS, CDR2 YYNGEE, per germline. The V end lost 3 bases, the J end lost 1 base, and 17 bases lay between the germline ends. This CDR3 region has 17 residues. The CDR3 spells CASSALSDPGSYNEQFF. The CDR3 region has the DNA TGTGCCAGCAGCGCGTTGAGCGACCCGGGGTCCTACAATGAGCAGTTCTTC.

The V gene is TRBV5-1, the J gene TRBJ2-7, with 8 bases identical to TRBD1. CDR3 length: 14 amino acids. CDR1 and CDR2 (germline): SGHRS, YFSETQ. The V segment lost 4 bases and the J segment 3 bases; nucleotides outside the gene matches: 6. For the CDR3, the DNA is TGCGCCAGCAGCCAGACCGGGACAGGCTACGAGCAGTACTTC. Translated: CASSQTGTGYEQYF.

V and J are TRBV21-1 and TRBJ1-6; TRBD1 was called by the table and not checked on the DNA. TRBV21-1 is a pseudogene locus. The CDR3 runs to 16 residues. The CDR3 sequence: CASRPLTGGARSPLHF. CDR3 sequence (DNA): TGTGCCAGCAGGCCACTGACAGGGGGCGCGCGGTCACCCCTCCACTTT.

The chain carries TRBV7-2 and TRBJ2-1, with D possibly matching TRBD2 (7 bases). The germline V and J ends were trimmed by 1 base and 6 bases, with 13 bases remaining between them. Germline V CDR1 and CDR2: SGHTA, FQGNSA. This CDR3 contains 15 residues. DNA for the CDR3: TGTGCCAGCAGCTTAGGTGGGGGGGCTGGCAATGAGCAGTTCTTC. Translation: CASSLGGGAGNEQFF.

This rearrangement joins TRBV19 to TRBJ2-3; 7 bases agree with TRBD1. The junction had 12 bases not matched to a gene; V was cut back by 4 bases and J by 2 bases. The CDR3 has 17 amino acids. The germline gives CDR1 LNHDA, CDR2 SQIVND (reference sequence). The CDR3 nucleotides read TGTGCCAGTAGTAGCTCCAGGACAGGTGAAAACACAGATACGCAGTATTTT. Amino acid sequence: CASSSSRTGENTDTQYF.

The chain employs TRBV6-5 and TRBJ1-2, with D maybe TRBD1 (6 bases). V lost 5 bases, J lost 0 bases, and 13 bases lay in between. CDR1 MNHEY and CDR2 SVGAGI come from the germline V gene. The CDR3 contains 15 residues. The CDR3 reads CASSVKTGANYGYTF. The CDR3 DNA is TGTGCCAGCAGTGTTAAGACAGGAGCTAACTATGGCTACACCTTC.

The gene calls are TRBV6-5 and TRBJ2-7; TRBD2 is a possible D gene (6 bases). Trimming took 1 base from V and 3 from J, leaving 10 bases between them. The germline V gene encodes CDR1 MNHEY and CDR2 SVGAGI. The CDR3 contains 14 residues. The CDR3 loop is CASSYYPAGYEQYF. The CDR3 region has the DNA TGTGCCAGCAGTTACTATCCAGCGGGCTACGAGCAGTACTTC.

The chain employs TRBV6-1 and TRBJ1-2; 7 bases fit TRBD1. This CDR3 spans 15 amino acids. Germline V gene lookup returns CDR1 MNHNS and CDR2 SASEGT. The ends lost 6 bases at V and 0 bases at J; junction bases unmatched: 7. CDR3 sequence (DNA): TGTGCCAGCAGCGGGACAGATCGTCCTAACTATGGCTACACCTTC. Amino acid sequence: CASSGTDRPNYGYTF.

The chain is built from TRBV6-1 and TRBJ1-6; D is undetermined. Germline V lookup: CDR1 MNHNS, CDR2 SASEGT. CDR3 length: 13 residues. The ends were cut back, 3 bases at V and 7 bases at J, with 7 bases in the middle. The CDR3 DNA reads TGTGCCAGCAGTGATCCGGGAAATTCACCCCTCCACTTT. Its protein is CASSDPGNSPLHF.

The chain links TRBV5-6 to TRBJ1-3; D not certain. The CDR3 runs to 14 residues. From germline, CDR1 is SGHDT and CDR2 YYEEEE. The V end was cut by 0 bases, the J end by 0 bases, with 4 bases between. CDR3 DNA sequence: TGTGCCAGCAGCTTGGGTAGCTCTGGAAACACCATATATTTT. Its protein is CASSLGSSGNTIYF.

The chain combines TRBV11-2 with TRBJ2-3, with no clear D. Germline-derived CDR1 and CDR2 are SGHAT and FQNNGV. This CDR3 region has 13 residues. V was cut by 0 bases and J by 9 bases, with 10 bases left in between. The CDR3 DNA reads TGTGCCAGCAGCTTAGATCACGGCGGCACGCAGTATTTT. As protein: CASSLDHGGTQYF.

This clone was counted a single time. This CDR3 reads CASSYLASQNTGELFF. The CDR3 bases are TGTGCCAGCAGTTACTTGGCTAGCCAGAACACCGGGGAGCTGTTTTTT. V gene TRBV6-6 combines with J gene TRBJ2-2; tentative D call: TRBD2 (5 bases). The CDR3 loop spans 16 amino acids. Between the trimmed V and J ends, which lost 1 base and 1 base, there was a span of 10 bases. The germline CDR1 and CDR2 sequences are MNHNY and SVGAGI (reference sequence).

The chain combines TRBV6-5 with TRBJ2-5, with 14 bases lining up with TRBD2. The germline V gene encodes CDR1 MNHEY and CDR2 SVGAGI. V was pared by 4 bases and J by 5 bases, with 6 bases of the junction left unmatched. This CDR3 comprises 16 residues. The CDR3 coding sequence is TGTGCCAGCAGTTCGGGACTAGCGGGGGCCTATGAGACCCAGTACTTC. Translation: CASSSGLAGAYETQYF.

The V and J genes are TRBV7-2 and TRBJ1-2, with D uncertain. Germline V lookup: CDR1 SGHTA, CDR2 FQGNSA. Between the trimmed V and J ends, which lost 2 bases and 4 bases, there was a span of 11 bases. The CDR3 consists of 14 residues. The CDR3 nucleotides are TGTGCCAGCAGCTTACGGGAACTAAGCTATGGCTACACCTTC. It encodes CASSLRELSYGYTF. The variable domain in full, completed from reference TRBV7-2 and TRBJ1-2, reads GAGVSQSPSNKVTEKGKDVELRCDPISGHTALYWYRQSLGQGLEFLIYFQGNSAPDKSGLPSDRFSAERTGGSVSTLTIQRTQQEDSAVYLCASSLRELSYGYTFGSGTRLTVV.

The rearrangement uses TRBV11-2 and TRBJ1-1, with TRBD1 matching 7 bases. Trimming took 6 bases from V and 1 from J; bases not matched to a gene: 8. The CDR3 length is 15 residues. Per the germline V gene, CDR1 is SGHAT and CDR2 is FQNNGV. CDR3 in amino acids: CASSSYDRENTEAFF. Written as DNA, the CDR3 is TGTGCCAGCAGTAGTTACGACAGGGAGAACACTGAAGCTTTCTTT.

The chain joins TRBV6-6 to TRBJ1-6, with D possibly being TRBD1 (6 bases). With 5 bases removed from V and 7 bases from J, the gap between germline ends came to 15 bases. CDR3 length: 15 amino acids. The germline V gene has CDR1 MNHNY and CDR2 SVGAGI (reference sequence). In DNA form, the CDR3 reads TGTGCCAGCAGTCCAATACAGGGCCGGAATTCACCCCTCCACTTT. This encodes CASSPIQGRNSPLHF.